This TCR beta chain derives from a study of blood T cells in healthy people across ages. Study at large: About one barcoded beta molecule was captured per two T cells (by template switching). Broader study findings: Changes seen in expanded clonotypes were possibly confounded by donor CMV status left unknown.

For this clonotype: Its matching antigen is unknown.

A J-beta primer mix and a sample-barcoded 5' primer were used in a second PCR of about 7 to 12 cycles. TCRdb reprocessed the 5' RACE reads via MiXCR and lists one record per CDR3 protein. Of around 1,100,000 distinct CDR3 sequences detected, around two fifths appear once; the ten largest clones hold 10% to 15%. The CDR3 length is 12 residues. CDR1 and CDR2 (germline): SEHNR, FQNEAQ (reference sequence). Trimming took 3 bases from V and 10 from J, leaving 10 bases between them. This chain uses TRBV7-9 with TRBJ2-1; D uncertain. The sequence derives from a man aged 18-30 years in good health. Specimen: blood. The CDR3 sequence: CASSFVSWEQFF. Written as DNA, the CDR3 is TGTGCCAGCAGCTTCGTCAGTTGGGAGCAGTTCTTC. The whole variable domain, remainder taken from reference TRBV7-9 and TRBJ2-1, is DTGVSQNPRHKITKRGQNVTFRCDPISEHNRLYWYRQTLGQGPEFLTYFQNEAQLEKSRLLSDRFSAERPKGSFSTLEIQRTEQGDSAMYLCASSFVSWEQFFGPGTRLTVL.